These 20 T cell receptor beta chains came from one sample sequenced in a study of cytomegalovirus exposure and HLA in healthy donors. Primers included in the PCR were 60 Vbeta and 13 Jbeta primers. Clones were read by immunoSEQ multiplex PCR, and TCRdb kept only the in-frame ones, dropping some. The table lists 99,000 or so clones, roughly two thirds of them singletons. The sequenced material came from PBMCs. These receptors were collected from a man under 40 in good health and CMV-seronegative.

With respect to this clone: One end of the junction fails to match germline, which may point to a read error. Other nucleotide sequences from this sample produce the same CDR3. This chain links TRBV7-7 with TRBJ2-2; 8 bases fit TRBD2. The CDR3 contains 15 residues. CDR1 is SSHAT, CDR2 FNYEAQ, per germline (reference sequence). Here the CDR3 reads CASSSSGRNTGELFF. The CDR3 nucleotides are TGTGCTAGCAGCTCAAGCGGGAGAAACACCGGGGAGCTGTTTTTT.

This rearrangement joins TRBV18 to TRBJ1-1, with 12 bases that match TRBD1. The CDR3 runs 15 residues. V dropped 8 bases and J dropped 2; count of bases not matched to a gene: 6. Germline values: CDR1 KGHSH, CDR2 LQKENI. The CDR3 sequence is CASRPGQGANTEAFF. The CDR3 DNA sequence: TGTGCCAGCCGGCCGGGACAGGGGGCCAACACTGAAGCTTTCTTT.

The chain combines TRBV4-2 with TRBJ2-7, with D possibly being TRBD1 (6 bases). This CDR3 contains 15 residues. Trimming removed 1 base from V and 4 bases from J, with 14 bases in between. CDR1 and CDR2 from the germline V gene are LGHNA and YNFKEQ. The CDR3 here is CASSQAEGGGYEQYF. The CDR3 DNA reads TGTGCCAGCAGCCAAGCGGAAGGGGGTGGGTACGAGCAGTACTTC.

This clone was observed once. The chain couples TRBV7-2 to TRBJ2-2; TRBD1 matches at 8 bases. Germline CDR1 SGHTA, CDR2 FQGNSA. Trimming at V came to 5 bases and at J to 7 bases, leaving 6 bases not matched to a gene. CDR3 length equals 14 residues. CDR3 nucleotide sequence: TGTGCCAGCAGCCCCAGGGGGCTGGGCGGGGAGCTGTTTTTT. As protein: CASSPRGLGGELFF.

The chain has TRBV6-6 and TRBJ1-5, with a weak D call TRBD1 (6 bases). The V and J ends lost 0 bases and 7 bases respectively, with 13 bases between them. Germline CDR1 MNHNY, CDR2 SVGAGI (reference sequence). This CDR3 spans 15 amino acids. The CDR3 spells CASSYSTTGIQPQHF. The CDR3 DNA reads TGTGCCAGCAGTTACTCGACTACAGGGATACAGCCCCAGCATTTT.

J is TRBJ2-5 and V is TRBV5-5, with 7 nucleotides matching TRBD1. With V trimmed by 4 bases and J by 9 bases, 18 bases remained unmatched. The germline CDR1 and CDR2 sequences are SGHKS and YYEKEE (reference sequence). This CDR3 spans 16 amino acids. The CDR3 DNA reads as TGTGCCAGCAGCCCCCCCATTTTACAGGGGATGACGTCCCAGTACTTC. Translating gives CASSPPILQGMTSQYF. Looking up the rest from reference TRBV5-5 and TRBJ2-5 gives the full variable domain: DAGVTQSPTHLIKTRGQQVTLRCSPISGHKSVSWYQQVLGQGPQFIFQYYEKEERGRGNFPDRFSARQFPNYSSELNVNALLLGDSALYLCASSPPILQGMTSQYFGPGTRLLVL.

This rearrangement joins TRBV7-9 to TRBJ2-1; 11 bases map to TRBD1. The germline gives CDR1 SEHNR, CDR2 FQNEAQ (reference sequence). J was trimmed by 4 bases and V by 6 bases; bases with no gene match: 5. The CDR3 is made up of 15 amino acids. The CDR3 loop reads CASRQGQGVYNEQFF. CDR3 bases: TGTGCCAGCAGGCAGGGACAGGGGGTATACAATGAGCAGTTCTTC.

The CDR3 nucleotides read TGTGCCAGCAGCTTATCTCCCGACAGAATTTCGTACTTC. This translates into CASSLSPDRISYF. V is TRBV7-9 and J is TRBJ2-7; D is possibly TRBD1 (5 bases). The V end was cut by 2 bases, the J end by 12 bases, with 17 bases between. The CDR3 extends over 13 amino acids. Germline V gene lookup returns CDR1 SEHNR and CDR2 FQNEAQ (reference sequence). The whole variable domain, remainder taken from reference TRBV7-9 and TRBJ2-7, is DTGVSQNPRHKITKRGQNVTFRCDPISEHNRLYWYRQTLGQGPEFLTYFQNEAQLEKSRLLSDRFSAERPKGSFSTLEIQRTEQGDSAMYLCASSLSPDRISYFGPGTRLTVT.

This chain connects TRBV7-9 to TRBJ2-7; 11 bases are a match to TRBD2. This CDR3 comprises 19 residues. J was trimmed by 0 bases and V by 5 bases; bases with no gene match: 15. Germline CDR1 is SEHNR and CDR2 is FQNEAQ (reference sequence). The CDR3 loop is CASSPLGTSGPESSYEQYF. CDR3 sequence (DNA): TGTGCCAGCAGCCCCCTCGGGACTAGCGGTCCCGAGAGCTCCTACGAGCAGTACTTC.

The chain uses TRBV2 and TRBJ2-1; TRBD2 matches 7 bases. With 4 bases clipped from V and 5 bases from J, the junction kept 8 bases outside the gene matches. The CDR3 totals 15 residues. Germline V gene data show CDR1 as SNHLY and CDR2 as FYNNEI. The CDR3 here is CASSGELAYDNEQFF. CDR3 nucleotide sequence: TGTGCCAGCAGTGGCGAACTAGCGTATGACAATGAGCAGTTCTTC.

The chain employs TRBV7-9 and TRBJ2-5; TRBD2 is a possible D gene (6 bases). From germline, CDR1 is SEHNR and CDR2 FQNEAQ (reference sequence). Trimming cost V 2 bases and J 4 bases, with 17 bases left between them. This CDR3 has 16 residues. The CDR3 nucleotides are TGTGCCAGCAGCTTATGGCCCGAGGAGGGTGGAGAGACCCAGTACTTC. This translates into CASSLWPEEGGETQYF.

V usage is TRBV19 and J usage is TRBJ1-1; D might be TRBD1 (6 bases). V was cut by 4 bases and J by 4 bases, with 16 bases left in between. This CDR3 has 15 residues. Germline V lookup: CDR1 LNHDA, CDR2 SQIVND (reference sequence). This CDR3 reads CASSKVDRLGTEAFF. The CDR3 bases are TGTGCCAGTAGTAAGGTTGACAGGTTGGGCACTGAAGCTTTCTTT.

The chain combines TRBV30 with TRBJ1-2; D might be TRBD1 (6 bases). Germline CDR1 is GTSNPN and CDR2 is SVGIG (reference sequence). Deletions cut 3 bases from V and 9 bases from J, with 17 bases between. The CDR3 extends over 13 amino acids. Written as DNA, the CDR3 is TGTGCCTGGAGGAGTGCGGACAGATTGAGCTACACCTTC. It translates to CAWRSADRLSYTF.

This sequence joins TRBV28 and TRBJ2-3, with 7 bases fitting TRBD2. The CDR3 runs 14 residues. V shed 7 bases and J 0 bases; nucleotides not matched to a gene: 4. Germline V gene sequence: CDR1 MDHEN, CDR2 SYDVKM. The CDR3 DNA reads as TGTGCCAGCAAGAGCGGGATAAGCACAGATACGCAGTATTTT. Protein product: CASKSGISTDTQYF.

The rearrangement links TRBV7-2 to TRBJ2-5, with TRBD2 identical over 14 bases. This CDR3 is 17 amino acids long. The J segment lost 4 bases and the V segment lost 1 base, leaving 5 bases of the junction unmatched. CDR1 is SGHTA, CDR2 FQGNSA, per germline. The CDR3 is CASSLGLAGGPRETQYF. In nucleotides, the CDR3 is TGTGCCAGCAGCTTAGGACTAGCGGGAGGGCCGCGAGAGACCCAGTACTTC.

This chain links TRBV6-1 with TRBJ2-4, with D perhaps TRBD1 (6 bases). Per the germline V gene, CDR1 is MNHNS and CDR2 is SASEGT. The CDR3 extends over 18 amino acids. Deletions cut 1 base from V and 2 bases from J, with 18 bases between. The CDR3 nucleotides are TGTGCCAGCAGTGAAGTCCCGGATGGGACAAATTCCAAAAACATTCAGTACTTC. Its translation: CASSEVPDGTNSKNIQYF.

This chain connects TRBV30 to TRBJ1-5; D gene unclear. Per the germline V gene, CDR1 is GTSNPN and CDR2 is SVGIG (reference sequence). The CDR3 sequence is 13 residues long. Trimming removed 2 bases at V and 1 base at J, with 6 bases between. The CDR3 region is CAWSPRSNQPQHF. CDR3 sequence (DNA): TGTGCCTGGAGTCCGAGGAGCAATCAGCCCCAGCATTTT. The variable domain in full, with the rest retrieved from reference TRBV30 and TRBJ1-5, is SQTIHQWPATLVQPVGSPLSLECTVEGTSNPNLYWYRQAAGRGLQLLFYSVGIGQISSEVPQNLSASRPQDRQFILSSKKLLLSDSGFYLCAWSPRSNQPQHFGDGTRLSIL.

CDR3 protein: CASSHGGEGQDEQFF. Written as DNA, the CDR3 is TGTGCCAGCAGCCACGGCGGGGAGGGCCAAGATGAGCAGTTCTTC. This chain joins TRBV11-3 and TRBJ2-1; 7 nucleotides align to TRBD2. The CDR3 extends over 15 amino acids. V was pared by 5 bases and J by 8 bases, with 12 bases of the junction left unmatched. Germline V gene sequence: CDR1 SGHNT, CDR2 YENEEA.

In nucleotides, the CDR3 is TGTGCCAGCAGCAGGGGGGGGGCCGGCAATCAGCCCCAGCATTTT. Residues: CASSRGGAGNQPQHF. The chain joins TRBV21-1 to TRBJ1-5. TRBV21-1 is assigned pseudogene status. The CDR3 sequence is 15 residues long.

V and J are TRBV28 and TRBJ1-2; a weak D match, TRBD1 (5 bases). Germline assignment: CDR1 MDHEN and CDR2 SYDVKM. This CDR3 has 14 amino acids. V was shortened by 8 bases and J by 2 bases, with 15 bases between the two germline ends. This CDR3 reads CASLERGGNYGYTF. In DNA, the CDR3 is TGTGCCAGCCTTGAAAGGGGAGGGAACTATGGCTACACCTTC.